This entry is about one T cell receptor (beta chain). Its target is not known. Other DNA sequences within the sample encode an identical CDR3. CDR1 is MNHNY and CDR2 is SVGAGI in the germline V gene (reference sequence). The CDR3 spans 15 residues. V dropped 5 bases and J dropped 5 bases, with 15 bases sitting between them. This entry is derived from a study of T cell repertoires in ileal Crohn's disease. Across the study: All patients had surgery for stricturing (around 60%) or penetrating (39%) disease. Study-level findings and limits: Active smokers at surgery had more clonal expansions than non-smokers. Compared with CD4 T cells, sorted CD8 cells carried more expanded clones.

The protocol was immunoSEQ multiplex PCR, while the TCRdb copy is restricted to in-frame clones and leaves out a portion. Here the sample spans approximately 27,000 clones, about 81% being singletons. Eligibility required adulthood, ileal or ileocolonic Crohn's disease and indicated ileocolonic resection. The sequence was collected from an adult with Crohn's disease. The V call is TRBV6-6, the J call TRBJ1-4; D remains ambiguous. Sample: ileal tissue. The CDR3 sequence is CASSKWAPSNEKLFF. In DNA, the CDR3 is TGTGCCAGCAGTAAATGGGCCCCATCAAATGAAAAACTGTTTTTT.